In this sample, the clone carrying this TCR gamma chain is medium-sized. No antigen is known for it. This CDR3 spans 10 amino acids. Trimming cost V 8 bases and J 10 bases; bases outside gene matches: 8. Per the germline V gene, CDR1 is EGSNGY and CDR2 is YDSYNSKV. Genomic DNA from isolated PBMCs served as the sequencing template. TCRdb reprocessed the multiplex PCR reads using CATT. The table has about 3,000 gamma-chain clones, roughly 8% seen once. The source of the sample is a study of gamma delta lymphoproliferative disorders and STAT genes. Study information: Each gamma-chain library started from at least 50 ng of genomic DNA, using the LymphoTrack Dx TCRG Assay. Delta-chain libraries followed the EuroClonality-NGS standard operating procedure.

Study-wide findings and caveats: Patient-control comparisons may be limited by differing T cell maturation stages. Delta repertoires did not separate groups, but patient gamma repertoires clustered apart.

The chain couples TRGV2 to TRGJ1 or TRGJ2. The J gene is not listed in TCRdb, so it was assigned here from a DNA match to germline. The sequence was obtained from a human donor in good health. Sequencing input: blood. CDR3 sequence: CATFATKKLF. DNA of the CDR3: TGTGCCACCTTCGCTACCAAGAAACTCTTT.